One and the same sample provided the 18 T cell receptor beta chains below, sequenced in a study of metastatic and nonmetastatic thyroid tumors. TCRdb re-called the PCR reads with MiXCR. Here the sample spans under 35,000 clones, about 18% being singletons. None of the patients had undergone any treatment ahead of thyroid surgery. The specimen was blood. The receptors derive from a female donor with papillary thyroid cancer or a benign thyroid nodule (not recorded which). Some clones in this sample may be carry-over from other donors' samples.

This clone was recorded many times. Written as DNA, the CDR3 is TGTGCCAGCAGCCAAGTGGGAAGCTCCTACGAGCAGTACTTC. Residues: CASSQVGSSYEQYF. The V call is TRBV4-2, the J call TRBJ2-7; D ambiguous. V was clipped by 1 base and J by 0 bases, with 7 bases between them. CDR3 length: 14 residues. Germline assignment: CDR1 LGHNA and CDR2 YNFKEQ.

This clone came up many times. V usage is TRBV11-2 and J usage is TRBJ2-3; D gene ambiguous. Between the trimmed V and J ends, which lost 1 base and 1 base, there was a span of 9 bases. Per germline, CDR1 SGHAT and CDR2 FQNNGV. The CDR3 is 15 amino acids. CDR3 bases: TGTGCCAGCAGCTTAGGGACCCCACGCACAGATACGCAGTATTTT. Translation: CASSLGTPRTDTQYF.

This clone was counted ten times or more. V and J are TRBV20-1 and TRBJ1-5, with D maybe TRBD1 (6 bases). Trimming took 6 bases from V and 4 from J, leaving 13 bases between them. There are 13 residues in the CDR3. Germline V gene sequence: CDR1 DFQATT, CDR2 SNEGSKA (reference sequence). This CDR3 reads CSATQGQNQPQHF. The CDR3 DNA is TGCAGTGCCACACAGGGTCAAAATCAGCCCCAGCATTTT.

This clone has a count of ten or more. The V and J genes are TRBV5-1 and TRBJ2-5; D is undetermined. The CDR3 runs 13 residues. The V gene's germline CDR1 is SGHRS and CDR2 YFSETQ. V dropped 4 bases and J dropped 1 base, with 8 bases sitting between them. For the CDR3, the DNA is TGCGCCAGCAGCCTCGAGACCCAAGAGACCCAGTACTTC. Its translation: CASSLETQETQYF.

This clone was observed many times. This chain uses TRBV2 with TRBJ1-4, with no clear D. CDR3 length: 13 residues. Germline loops: CDR1 SNHLY, CDR2 FYNNEI. Trimming removed 5 bases at V and 0 bases at J, with 4 bases between. CDR3 nucleotides: TGTGCCAGCAGTTGGACAACTAATGAAAAACTGTTTTTT. It is translated as CASSWTTNEKLFF.

The sample holds many counts of this clone. The chain has TRBV3-1 and TRBJ1-3, with 7 bases identical to TRBD1. V gave up 3 bases and J gave up 9 bases; unmatched junction bases: 29. Looked up from germline, CDR1 is LGHDT and CDR2 is YNNKEL (reference sequence). This CDR3 is built from 21 residues. CDR3 sequence: CASSQITPRDRAGSPKATIYF. The DNA for the CDR3 is TGTGCCAGCAGCCAGATTACGCCCCGGGACAGAGCCGGTTCCCCTAAGGCCACCATATATTTT. The complete variable domain, with remaining parts taken from reference TRBV3-1 and TRBJ1-3, reads DTAVSQTPKYLVTQMGNDKSIKCEQNLGHDTMYWYKQDSKKFLKIMFSYNNKELIINETVPNRFSPKSPDKAHLNLHINSLELGDSAVYFCASSQITPRDRAGSPKATIYFGEGSWLTVV.

This clone has a count of ten or more. This rearrangement joins TRBV5-1 to TRBJ2-2; D is unresolved. The CDR3 runs to 15 residues. In germline, CDR1 is SGHRS, CDR2 YFSETQ. With 2 bases removed from V and 2 bases from J, the gap between germline ends came to 10 bases. The CDR3, as DNA: TGCGCCAGCAGCTTAACTGCAGCTAACACCGGGGAGCTGTTTTTT. Its translation is CASSLTAANTGELFF.

As regards this clone: Compared with germline, one end of the junction differs, possibly owing to a read error. The genes are TRBV20-1 and TRBJ2-7; 15 nucleotides agree with TRBD2. Germline V gene sequence: CDR1 DFQATT, CDR2 SNEGSKA (reference sequence). The CDR3 sequence is 18 residues long. CDR3 loop: CSARTGLAGGYFSYDQYF. The CDR3 DNA is TGCAGTGCTAGAACGGGACTAGCGGGAGGATATTTCTCCTACGACCAGTACTTC.

This clone appeared many times. This chain links TRBV11-2 with TRBJ2-3; TRBD2 matches 12 bases. The CDR3 sequence is 15 residues long. V trimming: 5 bases; J trimming: 4 bases; junction bases outside the gene matches: 4. Germline V lookup: CDR1 SGHAT, CDR2 FQNNGV. CDR3 in amino acids: CASSPRLAGADTQYF. The CDR3 DNA sequence: TGTGCCAGCAGCCCCCGACTAGCGGGAGCAGATACGCAGTATTTT.

This clone was observed at least ten times. The rearrangement uses TRBV29-1 and TRBJ1-1; the D gene is possibly TRBD1 (6 bases). This CDR3 has 12 residues. Germline V CDR1 and CDR2: SQVTM, ANQGSEA. The V gene lost 1 base and the J gene lost 4 bases, with 7 bases spanning the gap. The CDR3 DNA reads TGCAGCGTTGAAGCAGGGGTCACTGAAGCTTTCTTT. Amino acid sequence: CSVEAGVTEAFF.

At least ten counts were recorded for this clone. V is TRBV4-1 and J is TRBJ2-3, with TRBD1 matching over 9 bases. J lost 4 bases, V lost 6 bases, and 5 bases had no gene match. This CDR3 is 14 amino acids long. Germline V gives CDR1 MGHRA, CDR2 YSYEKL. The CDR3 loop reads CASRQGASADTQYF. The CDR3 region has the DNA TGCGCCAGCAGACAGGGGGCTAGCGCAGATACGCAGTATTTT.

With regard to this clone: The germline gene is not matched at one end of the junction; a read error may be the cause. The chain is built from TRBV9 and TRBJ2-1; possibly TRBD2 for D (5 bases). This CDR3 is 16 amino acids long. Germline CDR1 and CDR2: SGDLS and YYNGEE. Here the CDR3 reads CASSVEPSISYNEQFF. CDR3 DNA: TGTGCCAGTAGCGTAGAGCCGTCTATCTCCTACAATGAGCAGTTCTTC.

Sample share makes this clone large. The chain combines TRBV6-1 with TRBJ2-7; D is possibly TRBD2 (5 bases). Germline CDR1 MNHNS, CDR2 SASEGT. This CDR3 is 13 amino acids long. Between the trimmed V and J ends, which lost 3 bases and 2 bases, there was a span of 8 bases. CDR3 loop: CASSDGETYEQYF. For the CDR3, the DNA is TGTGCCAGCAGTGACGGGGAGACCTACGAGCAGTACTTC.

This clone was picked up many times. This sample also contains other DNA sequences that code for the same CDR3. The rearrangement links TRBV20-1 to TRBJ2-4; 7 nucleotides match TRBD1. V gave up 5 bases and J gave up 1 base; unmatched junction bases: 5. Germline V lookup: CDR1 DFQATT, CDR2 SNEGSKA (reference sequence). The CDR3 has 14 amino acids. The CDR3 DNA reads TGCAGTGCTCGACAGGGTTTGGCCAAAAACATTCAGTACTTC. This codes for CSARQGLAKNIQYF.

This clone was observed many times. The CDR3 sequence: CASSQDGRDYGYTF. CDR3 DNA: TGTGCCAGCAGCCAAGATGGGAGGGACTATGGCTACACCTTC. The V call is TRBV4-2, the J call TRBJ1-2; no reliable D call. Germline assignment: CDR1 LGHNA and CDR2 YNFKEQ. The CDR3 sequence is 14 residues long. Trimming removed 0 bases at V and 3 bases at J, with 8 bases between.

There are many counts of this clone. A much more abundant neighbour one base away suggests this may be a read error. V gene TRBV7-2 combines with J gene TRBJ1-1, with 7 bases matching TRBD1. CDR3 length equals 12 residues. The V segment lost 8 bases and the J segment 10 bases; nucleotides outside the gene matches: 10. The germline V gene encodes CDR1 SGHTA and CDR2 FQGNSA. Here the CDR3 reads CASGIQGVRAFF. For the CDR3, the DNA is TGTGCCAGCGGCATCCAGGGGGTACGAGCTTTCTTT.

This clone was seen repeatedly, ten times or more. The same CDR3 arises from other DNA sequences in this sample as well. The chain has TRBV7-2 and TRBJ1-3, with TRBD1 matching 7 bases. This CDR3 contains 14 residues. The V segment lost 8 bases and the J segment 3 bases; nucleotides outside the gene matches: 7. Per the germline V gene, CDR1 is SGHTA and CDR2 is FQGNSA. CDR3 residues: CASEEGAYGNTIYF. CDR3 nucleotide sequence: TGTGCCAGCGAGGAGGGGGCATATGGAAACACCATATATTTT.

The sample holds many counts of this clone. The chain carries TRBV19 and TRBJ2-7; a weak D match, TRBD1 (5 bases). Germline assignment: CDR1 LNHDA and CDR2 SQIVND (reference sequence). The CDR3 contains 13 residues. V lost 5 bases to trimming and J lost 6 bases, with 14 bases between them. The CDR3 loop reads CASSQGSLVEQYF. The CDR3 DNA reads TGTGCCAGTAGTCAGGGTTCGCTAGTCGAGCAGTACTTC.